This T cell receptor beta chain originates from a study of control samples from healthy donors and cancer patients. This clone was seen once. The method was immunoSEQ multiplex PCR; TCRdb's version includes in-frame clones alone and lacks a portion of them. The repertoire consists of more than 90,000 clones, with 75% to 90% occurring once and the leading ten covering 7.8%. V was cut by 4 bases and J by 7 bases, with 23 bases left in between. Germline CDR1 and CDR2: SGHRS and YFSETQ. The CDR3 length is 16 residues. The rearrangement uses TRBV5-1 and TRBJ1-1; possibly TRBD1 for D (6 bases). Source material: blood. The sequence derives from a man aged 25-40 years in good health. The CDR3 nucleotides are TGCGCCAGCAGCCGGGACAAGAGTCTGCCGCAGGTTGAAGCTTTCTTT. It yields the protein CASSRDKSLPQVEAFF.